This is a list of T cell receptor beta chains from one sample in a study of identical twins. TCRdb independently ran MiXCR on the 5' RACE reads; one entry per CDR3 protein. The data show about 530,000 distinct CDR3 sequences, about 20% seen once. This sample also belongs to another study, concerning yellow fever vaccine responses in identical twins.

Sequencing was carried out using CD4+ T cells sorted from blood. Receptors originate from a young woman in good health. Both conserved end residues are part of each CDR3. The D gene is left open where the match is weak. The listing skips clone size in some rows; elsewhere it reads once, few, many or a size class.

TRBV3-1	NA	NA	TRBJ1-6	CASSQDQGGSPLHF	TGTGCCAGCAGCCAAGACCAGGGAGGTTCACCCCTCCACTTT
TRBV20-1	NA	NA	TRBJ2-7	CSAPAGLNREQYF	TGCAGTGCTCCGGCGGGCCTCAATCGGGAGCAGTACTTC
TRBV5-1	NA	NA	TRBJ2-3	CASSLVFLDTDTQYF	TGCGCCAGCAGCTTGGTTTTTCTTGACACAGATACGCAGTATTTT
TRBV12-3/TRBV12-4	NA	NA	TRBJ2-2	CASSFLSAGGELFF	TGTGCCAGCAGTTTCCTGTCGGCAGGCGGGGAGCTGTTTTTT
TRBV3-1	few	NA	TRBJ2-3	CASSHDGRTDTQYF	TGTGCCAGCAGCCACGACGGACGCACAGATACGCAGTATTTT
TRBV5-4	few	TRBD1	TRBJ1-1	CASSRGQAYTEAFF	TGTGCCAGCAGCAGGGGACAGGCTTACACTGAAGCTTTCTTT
TRBV6-5	NA	TRBD2	TRBJ2-7	CASSYSPSGIYEQYF	TGTGCCAGCAGTTACTCTCCTAGCGGGATCTACGAGCAGTACTTC
TRBV7-2	NA	NA	TRBJ2-5	CASSLAVRGETQYF	TGTGCCAGCAGCTTAGCGGTCAGAGGCGAGACCCAGTACTTC
TRBV28	NA	TRBD1	TRBJ2-2	CASSLGQWGTGELFF	TGTGCCAGCAGTTTGGGACAGTGGGGTACCGGGGAGCTGTTTTTT
TRBV24-1	few	NA	TRBJ2-1	CATSEPGTAIKQFF	TGTGCCACCAGTGAACCCGGGACGGCTATTAAGCAGTTCTTC
TRBV5-1	NA	NA	TRBJ2-6	CASSLSAPNLTF	TGCGCCAGCAGCTTGAGTGCCCCGAACCTGACTTTC
TRBV5-8	few	NA	TRBJ1-5	CASSLNRVSQPQHF	TGTGCCAGCAGCCTGAACAGGGTTAGTCAGCCCCAGCATTTT
TRBV4-2	once	NA	TRBJ2-1	CASSLSLSGHNEQFF	TGTGCCAGCAGCCTATCTTTATCGGGCCACAATGAGCAGTTCTTC
TRBV5-6	few	NA	TRBJ1-5	CASSLEGSQRNQPQHF	TGTGCCAGCAGCTTGGAAGGGAGCCAACGCAATCAGCCCCAGCATTTT
TRBV12-3/TRBV12-4	few	NA	TRBJ2-7	CASTLGRRGISNGVYEQYF	TGTGCCAGCACCCTAGGCCGGCGGGGAATCAGCAATGGGGTTTACGAGCAGTACTTC
TRBV12-3/TRBV12-4	few	NA	TRBJ2-1	CASDRGATLRTEQFF	TGTGCCAGCGATCGGGGCGCCACGCTGCGCACTGAGCAGTTCTTC
TRBV9	few	NA	TRBJ2-3	CASSPLVTTDTQYF	TGTGCCAGCAGCCCCTTGGTTACCACCGATACGCAGTATTTT
TRBV5-8	many	NA	TRBJ2-7	CASSLGEPYEQYF	TGTGCCAGCAGCTTGGGGGAACCCTACGAGCAGTACTTC
TRBV20-1	few	NA	TRBJ2-2	CSARDPRQGKELFF	TGCAGTGCTAGGGACCCTCGGCAGGGGAAGGAGCTGTTTTTT
TRBV5-5	NA	NA	TRBJ2-5	CASSAGPTGTQYF	TGTGCCAGCAGTGCCGGACCGACGGGGACCCAGTACTTC
TRBV20-1	NA	TRBD2	TRBJ2-7	CSARDLGGKSYEQYF	TGCAGTGCTAGAGATCTGGGGGGGAAGTCCTACGAGCAGTACTTC
TRBV24-1	few	TRBD2	TRBJ2-1	CATSDDGTSGSYNEQFF	TGTGCCACCAGTGATGACGGAACTAGCGGCTCCTACAATGAGCAGTTCTTC
TRBV10-3	NA	NA	TRBJ2-5	CAISEGREGESKTQYF	TGTGCCATCAGTGAGGGTCGTGAGGGGGAGTCAAAGACCCAGTACTTC
TRBV12-3/TRBV12-4	few	TRBD2	TRBJ2-7	CASRPSGRDEQYF	TGTGCCAGCAGGCCCAGCGGGAGGGACGAGCAGTACTTC
TRBV15	NA	NA	TRBJ2-1	CATSRTRDNTYNEQFF	TGTGCCACCAGCCGTACGCGGGACAATACCTACAATGAGCAGTTCTTC
TRBV9	NA	TRBD1	TRBJ1-1	CASSVRQGVEAFF	TGTGCCAGCAGCGTAAGACAGGGAGTTGAAGCTTTCTTT
TRBV6-1	many	TRBD2	TRBJ2-1	CASSETQLARTF	TGTGCCAGCAGTGAAACGCAACTAGCGAGAACCTTC
TRBV7-9	NA	NA	TRBJ2-5	CASSPQGVKETQYF	TGTGCCAGCAGCCCTCAGGGTGTTAAAGAGACCCAGTACTTC
TRBV4-2	NA	NA	TRBJ2-5	CASSPIHDRRETQYF	TGTGCCAGCAGCCCCATCCACGACAGACGAGAGACCCAGTACTTC
TRBV12-3/TRBV12-4	many	NA	TRBJ2-7	CASSSQTWGEQYF	TGTGCCAGCAGCAGCCAAACTTGGGGAGAGCAGTACTTC
TRBV7-2	NA	TRBD2	TRBJ2-3	CASSRGTSSTDTQYF	TGTGCCAGCAGCCGGGGGACTAGCAGCACAGATACGCAGTATTTT
TRBV10-3	once	TRBD1	TRBJ1-6	CAISQSTGENSPLHF	TGTGCCATCAGTCAATCGACAGGGGAGAATTCACCCCTCCACTTT
TRBV12-3/TRBV12-4	few	TRBD2	TRBJ2-7	CASSFGTSGYEQYF	TGTGCCAGCAGTTTCGGGACTAGCGGCTACGAGCAGTACTTC
TRBV12-3/TRBV12-4	few	NA	TRBJ1-5	CASSQGMSNQPQHF	TGTGCCAGCAGCCAGGGTATGAGCAATCAGCCCCAGCATTTT
TRBV6-1	few	NA	TRBJ1-1	CASSEGRVSNTEAFF	TGTGCCAGCAGTGAAGGCAGGGTTTCGAACACTGAAGCTTTCTTT
TRBV18	few	NA	TRBJ2-2	CASSPPGTTNTGELFF	TGTGCCAGCTCACCACCCGGGACAACGAACACCGGGGAGCTGTTTTTT
TRBV20-1	NA	TRBD2	TRBJ2-2	CSAQTSGRSTGELFF	TGCAGTGCGCAGACTAGCGGGAGGTCCACCGGGGAGCTGTTTTTT
TRBV7-9	few	NA	TRBJ2-1	CASSLLQTRDNEQFF	TGTGCCAGCAGCTTACTTCAGACGAGAGACAATGAGCAGTTCTTC
TRBV27	few	TRBD2	TRBJ2-7	CASSPLTSAAYEQYF	TGTGCCAGCAGTCCCCTGACTAGCGCTGCCTACGAGCAGTACTTC
TRBV12-5	NA	TRBD1	TRBJ1-5	CASGLGSDRGLQPQHF	TGTGCTAGTGGTTTGGGGTCGGACAGGGGGCTTCAGCCCCAGCATTTT
TRBV2	few	NA	TRBJ2-1	CASNTGGYNEQFF	TGTGCCAGCAACACCGGGGGATACAATGAGCAGTTCTTC
TRBV28	NA	TRBD2	TRBJ2-7	CASSPVGLAGISSSYEQYF	TGTGCCAGCAGTCCCGTCGGACTAGCGGGGATTTCCAGCTCCTACGAGCAGTACTTC
TRBV7-9	NA	TRBD1	TRBJ1-2	CASSWGQGKGYTF	TGTGCCAGCAGCTGGGGACAGGGGAAGGGCTACACCTTC
TRBV2	NA	TRBD1	TRBJ2-3	CASLDRADTQYF	TGTGCCAGCCTGGACAGGGCGGATACGCAGTATTTT
TRBV24-1	NA	NA	TRBJ1-2	CATSDPGPPYGYTF	TGTGCCACCAGTGACCCGGGGCCACCCTATGGCTACACCTTC
TRBV7-8	few	NA	TRBJ2-5	CASRRDLTWEETQYF	TGTGCCAGCAGGAGGGACCTCACCTGGGAAGAGACCCAGTACTTC
TRBV6-5	NA	TRBD1	TRBJ1-2	CASSYLTRTGGGYTF	TGTGCCAGCAGTTACCTTACGAGAACAGGGGGTGGCTACACCTTC
TRBV10-1	once	NA	TRBJ2-2	CASSESGPLGNTGELFF	TGCGCCAGCAGTGAGTCGGGACCTCTTGGAAACACCGGGGAGCTGTTTTTT
TRBV5-1	NA	TRBD2	TRBJ2-3	CASSYGTSGSPDTQYF	TGCGCCAGCAGCTACGGGACTAGCGGGAGCCCAGATACGCAGTATTTT
TRBV7-6	few	NA	TRBJ1-6	CASSYYVSGRGSPLHF	TGTGCCAGCAGCTACTACGTCTCAGGGAGGGGTTCACCCCTCCACTTT
TRBV7-2	few	NA	TRBJ1-1	CASSPLPMATNTEAFF	TGTGCCAGCAGCCCGTTACCCATGGCCACGAACACTGAAGCTTTCTTT
TRBV12-3/TRBV12-4	many	NA	TRBJ2-2	CASNTGGVNPGELFF	TGTGCCAGCAACACGGGGGGCGTCAATCCCGGGGAGCTGTTTTTT
TRBV6-5	NA	TRBD2	TRBJ2-3	CASISSGGSPDTQYF	TGTGCCAGCATTTCTAGCGGGGGATCACCAGATACGCAGTATTTT
TRBV2	few	TRBD2	TRBJ2-1	CASSEGEGSFNEQFF	TGTGCCAGCAGTGAAGGGGAGGGTTCCTTTAATGAGCAGTTCTTC
TRBV2	few	NA	TRBJ2-3	CASSETWRVGRADTQYF	TGTGCCAGCAGTGAGACATGGCGGGTCGGAAGAGCAGATACGCAGTATTTT
TRBV5-1	many	NA	TRBJ1-1	CASSLEAGRTEAFF	TGCGCCAGCAGCTTGGAGGCAGGGCGAACTGAAGCTTTCTTT
TRBV20-1	NA	TRBD2	TRBJ2-1	CSGATSPHNEQFF	TGCAGTGGCGCGACTAGCCCCCACAATGAGCAGTTCTTC
TRBV28	few	NA	TRBJ2-2	CASSTPPGELFF	TGTGCCAGCAGTACTCCCCCCGGGGAGCTGTTTTTT
TRBV7-2	NA	TRBD1	TRBJ2-1	CASSSTGVNEQFF	TGTGCCAGCAGCTCGACAGGGGTAAATGAGCAGTTCTTC
TRBV7-3	NA	NA	TRBJ2-2	CASSSGLDTGELFF	TGTGCCAGCAGCTCGGGACTCGACACCGGGGAGCTGTTTTTT